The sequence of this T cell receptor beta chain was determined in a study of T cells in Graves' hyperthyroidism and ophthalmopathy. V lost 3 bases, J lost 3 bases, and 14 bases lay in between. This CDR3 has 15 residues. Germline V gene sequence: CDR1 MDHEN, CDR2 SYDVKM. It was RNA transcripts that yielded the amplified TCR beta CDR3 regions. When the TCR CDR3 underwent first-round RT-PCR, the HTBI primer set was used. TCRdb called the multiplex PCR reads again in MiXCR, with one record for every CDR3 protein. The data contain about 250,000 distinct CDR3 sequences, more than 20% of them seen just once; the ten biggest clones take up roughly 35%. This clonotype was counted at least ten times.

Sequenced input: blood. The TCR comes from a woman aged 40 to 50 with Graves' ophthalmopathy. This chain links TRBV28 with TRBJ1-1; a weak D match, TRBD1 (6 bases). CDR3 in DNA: TGTGCCAGCAGTTTCTACAGGGCTGGGGACACTGAAGCTTTCTTT. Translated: CASSFYRAGDTEAFF.